Below are 2 T cell receptor beta chains sequenced from a single sample in a study of identical twins. TCRdb fed the 5' RACE reads into MiXCR, producing one record per CDR3 protein. The data contain approximately 700,000 distinct CDR3 sequences, 15% to 20% of them singletons. The sample also formed part of further work on T cells expressing NK-cell markers.

Sequenced input: PBMCs. Receptors were obtained from a woman aged 18 to 35 in good health.

This clonotype showed up just a few times. The chain combines TRBV20-1 with TRBJ2-1, with D possibly matching TRBD2 (7 bases). CDR1 and CDR2 (germline): DFQATT, SNEGSKA (reference sequence). There are 13 residues in the CDR3. V was pared by 6 bases and J by 7 bases, with 16 bases between. The CDR3 bases are TGCAGTGCCTTCCGGGGGGCGGGGAATGAGCAGTTCTTC. Protein product: CSAFRGAGNEQFF.

This clonotype is a singleton in its sample. The chain uses TRBV7-2 and TRBJ2-5; D not certain. The germline V gene has CDR1 SGHTA and CDR2 FQGNSA. The CDR3 has 13 residues. V lost 4 bases to trimming and J lost 4 bases, with 10 bases between them. DNA for the CDR3: TGTGCCAGCAGCTACAATAGGGTAGAGACCCAGTACTTC. It translates to CASSYNRVETQYF.